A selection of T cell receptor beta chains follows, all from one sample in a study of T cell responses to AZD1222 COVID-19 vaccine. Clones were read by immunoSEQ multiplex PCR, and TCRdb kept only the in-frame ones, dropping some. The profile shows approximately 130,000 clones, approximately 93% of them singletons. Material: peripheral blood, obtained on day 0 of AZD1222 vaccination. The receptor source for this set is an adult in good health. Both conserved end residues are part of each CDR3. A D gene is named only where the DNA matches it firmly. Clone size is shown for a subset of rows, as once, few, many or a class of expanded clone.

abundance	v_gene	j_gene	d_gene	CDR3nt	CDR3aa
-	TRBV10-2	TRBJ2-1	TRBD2	TGCGCCAGCCACTCAGCGGGGGGGCCTTACAATGAGCAGTTCTTC	CASHSAGGPYNEQFF
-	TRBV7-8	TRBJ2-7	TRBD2	TGTGCCAGCAGCTTAGGGTCCGGGGGGAACCTACCTGACCCACTCTACGAGCAGTACTTC	CASSLGSGGNLPDPLYEQYF
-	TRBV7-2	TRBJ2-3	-	TGTGCCAGCAGCCCCGTTTCGGGACTTCCCACAGATACGCAGTATTTT	CASSPVSGLPTDTQYF
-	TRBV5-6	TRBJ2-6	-	TGTGCCAGCAGCTTGAGTGAGGGGCTTGGGGCCAACGTCCTGACTTTC	CASSLSEGLGANVLTF
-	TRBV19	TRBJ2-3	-	TGTGCCAGTAATGTGGCGACTAGCACAGATACGCAGTATTTT	CASNVATSTDTQYF
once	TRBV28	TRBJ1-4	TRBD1	TGTGCCAGCAGTCCACGGACAGGGAGAGGTGAAAAACTGTTTTTT	CASSPRTGRGEKLFF
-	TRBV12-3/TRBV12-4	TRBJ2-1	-	TGTGCCAGCAGTTTTTCGCAGGGTAATGAGCAGTTCTTC	CASSFSQGNEQFF
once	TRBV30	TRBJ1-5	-	TGTGCCTGGAGTGTATGGGGCAATCAGCCCCAGCATTTT	CAWSVWGNQPQHF
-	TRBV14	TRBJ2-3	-	TGTGCCAGCAGCCCCACCCCGGCAGATACGCAGTATTTT	CASSPTPADTQYF
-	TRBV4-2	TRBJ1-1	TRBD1	TGTGCCAGCAGCCAAGGTTTATTTGAGGGCCCAGGGGGAGCTTTCTTT	CASSQGLFEGPGGAFF
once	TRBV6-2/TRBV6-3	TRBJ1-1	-	TGTGCCAGCAGTTACTTTAGGACAGCTAACACTGAAGCTTTCTTT	CASSYFRTANTEAFF
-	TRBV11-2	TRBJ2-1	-	TGTGCCAGCAGCTTAGATACCCGGGACCTCAATGAGCAGTTCTTC	CASSLDTRDLNEQFF
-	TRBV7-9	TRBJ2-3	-	TGTGCCAGCATCCTTACGGCTCCTAGCACAGATACGCAGTATTTT	CASILTAPSTDTQYF
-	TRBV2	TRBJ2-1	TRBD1	TGTGCCAGCAGTTTAAAGTCCGGGACAGTTTACAATGAGCAGTTCTTC	CASSLKSGTVYNEQFF
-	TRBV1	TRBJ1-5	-	TGCACCAGCAGCCAAGTCTTGTTTAGCAATCAGCCCCAGCATTTT	CTSSQVLFSNQPQHF
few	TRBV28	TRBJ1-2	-	TGTGCCAGCAGTCCCTCCGGGGGAGGCTACACCTTC	CASSPSGGGYTF
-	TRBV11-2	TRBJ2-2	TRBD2	TGTGCCAGCAGCTTACCAATGACTAGCGGGGCGAACACCGGGGAGCTGTTTTTT	CASSLPMTSGANTGELFF
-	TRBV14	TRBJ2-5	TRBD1	TGTGCCAGCAGCCAAGATCGGACAGGCCTCGTGGAGACCCAGTACTTC	CASSQDRTGLVETQYF
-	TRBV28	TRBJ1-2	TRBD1	TGTGCCAGCAGGGACCGGGGACAGGTGAACTATGGCTACACCTTC	CASRDRGQVNYGYTF
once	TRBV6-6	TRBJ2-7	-	TGTGCCAGCAGTTACTCTCCCCGCTATTTGGAGCAGTACTTC	CASSYSPRYLEQYF
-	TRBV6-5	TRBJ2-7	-	TGTGCCAGCAGAGACCTTAAGGCCGCCTACGAGCAGTACTTC	CASRDLKAAYEQYF
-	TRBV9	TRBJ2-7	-	TGTGCCAGCAGCGTAGGCGCGGATTTCGACGAGCAGTACTTC	CASSVGADFDEQYF
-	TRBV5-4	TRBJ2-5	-	TGTGCCAGCAGCCCAAGGGGACACCCTGGGGAAGAGACCCAGTACTTC	CASSPRGHPGEETQYF
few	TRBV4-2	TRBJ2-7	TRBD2	TGTGCCAGCAGCCAAGGTTATGGCGGGACTAGATATTCTTACGAGCAGTACTTC	CASSQGYGGTRYSYEQYF
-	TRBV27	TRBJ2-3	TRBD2	TGTGCCAGCACCGCCGGGAGGCAGGGAGGAGATACGCAGTATTTT	CASTAGRQGGDTQYF
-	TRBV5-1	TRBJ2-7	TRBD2	TGCGCCAGCAGCTTTTCGACTAGCGGGGATTACGAGCAGTACTTC	CASSFSTSGDYEQYF
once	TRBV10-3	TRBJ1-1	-	TGTGCCATCAGTGAGGGCATCTTAAGTATGGGCACTGAAGCTTTCTTT	CAISEGILSMGTEAFF
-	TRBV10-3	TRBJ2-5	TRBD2	TGTGCCATCAGTGAGTCAGCGGGAGGCTCTGAGACCCAGTACTTC	CAISESAGGSETQYF
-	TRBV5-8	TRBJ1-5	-	TGTGCCAGCAGCCCCCCCTCTCAGCCCCAGCATTTT	CASSPPSQPQHF
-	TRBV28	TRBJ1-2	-	TGTGCCAGCAGTTCCGGTACGGTCTATGGCTACACCTTC	CASSSGTVYGYTF
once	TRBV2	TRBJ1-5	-	TGTGCCAGCAGTGAAGCCGATGGGGGCCGGGGACCCCAGCATTTT	CASSEADGGRGPQHF
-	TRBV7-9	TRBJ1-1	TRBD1	TGTGCCAGCAGCTCACAGGGGTCGGACACTGAAGCTTTCTTT	CASSSQGSDTEAFF
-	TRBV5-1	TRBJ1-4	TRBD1	TGCGCCAGCAGCCTACAGGGGGCGCAGGATGAAAAACTGTTTTTT	CASSLQGAQDEKLFF
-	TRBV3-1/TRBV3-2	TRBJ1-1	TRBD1	TGTGCCAGCAGCCCCGGACAGGGTTATATGAACACTGAAGCTTTCTTT	CASSPGQGYMNTEAFF
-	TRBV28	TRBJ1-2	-	TGTGCCAGCGAGGGGTTGGACTATGGCTACACCTTC	CASEGLDYGYTF